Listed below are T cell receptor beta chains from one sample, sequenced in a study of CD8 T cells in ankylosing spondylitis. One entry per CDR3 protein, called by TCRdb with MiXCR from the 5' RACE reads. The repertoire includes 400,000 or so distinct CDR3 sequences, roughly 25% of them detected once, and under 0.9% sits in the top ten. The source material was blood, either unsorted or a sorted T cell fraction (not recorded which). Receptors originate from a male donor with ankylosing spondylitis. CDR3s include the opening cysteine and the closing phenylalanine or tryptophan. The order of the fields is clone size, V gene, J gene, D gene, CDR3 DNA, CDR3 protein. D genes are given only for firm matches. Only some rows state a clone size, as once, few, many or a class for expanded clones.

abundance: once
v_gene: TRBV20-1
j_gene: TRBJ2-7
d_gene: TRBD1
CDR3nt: TGCAGTGGGGGACAGGGAAATAGAGAGCAGTACTTC
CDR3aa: CSGGQGNREQYF

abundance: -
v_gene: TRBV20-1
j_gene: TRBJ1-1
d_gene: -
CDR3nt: TGCAGTGCTAGCCCGGTGGGGCACACTGAAGCTTTCTTT
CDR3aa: CSASPVGHTEAFF

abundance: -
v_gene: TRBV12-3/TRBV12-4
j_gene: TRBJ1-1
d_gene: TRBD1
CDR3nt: TGTGCCAGCAGTTTTGGAGGGGGCCCGAGTCAAGCTTTCTTT
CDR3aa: CASSFGGGPSQAFF

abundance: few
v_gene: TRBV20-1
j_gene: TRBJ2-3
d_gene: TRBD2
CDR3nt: TGCAGTGCTAATTCGGGACTAGCGGGAGGACCAGATACGCAGTATTTT
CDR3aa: CSANSGLAGGPDTQYF

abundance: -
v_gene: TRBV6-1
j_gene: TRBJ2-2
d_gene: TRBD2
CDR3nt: TGTGCCAGCAGACCCGGACTAGCGGGAGATCATACCGGGGAGCTGTTTTTT
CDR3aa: CASRPGLAGDHTGELFF

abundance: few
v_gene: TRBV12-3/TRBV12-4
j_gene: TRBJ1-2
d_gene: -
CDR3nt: TGTGCCAGCAGTTATTCAGGGCTCTATGGCTACACCTTC
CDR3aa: CASSYSGLYGYTF

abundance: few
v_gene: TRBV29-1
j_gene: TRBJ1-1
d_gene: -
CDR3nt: TGCAGCGTTGTTCCGATGCAGGTAGCTTTCTTT
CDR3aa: CSVVPMQVAFF

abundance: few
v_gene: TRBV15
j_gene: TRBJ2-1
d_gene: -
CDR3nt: TGTGCCACCAGCAGGCCTGGCCTTGAGCAGTTCTTC
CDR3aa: CATSRPGLEQFF

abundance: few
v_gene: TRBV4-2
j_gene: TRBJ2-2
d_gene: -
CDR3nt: TGTGCCAGCCAAGCTTCGCGGGAAGGTACCGGGGAGCTGTTTTTT
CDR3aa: CASQASREGTGELFF

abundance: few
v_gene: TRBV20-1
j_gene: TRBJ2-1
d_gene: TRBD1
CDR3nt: TGCAGTGCTCCCCGGTCGGCAGGGGGCTTCTACAATGAGCAGTTCTTC
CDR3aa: CSAPRSAGGFYNEQFF

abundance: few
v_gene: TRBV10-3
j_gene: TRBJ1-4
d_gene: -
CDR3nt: TGTGCCATCAGTGAAGGAGGGGTAGCTAATGAAAAACTGTTTTTT
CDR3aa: CAISEGGVANEKLFF

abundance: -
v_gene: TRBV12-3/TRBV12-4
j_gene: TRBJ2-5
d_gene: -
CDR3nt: TGTGCCAGCAGTTTGGAGGGGGCGCGAGAGACCCAGTACTTC
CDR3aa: CASSLEGARETQYF

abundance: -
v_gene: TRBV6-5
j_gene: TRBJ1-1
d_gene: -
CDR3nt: TGTGCCAGCAGTTACCCGTGGGCCCGGGCTGAAGCTTTCTTT
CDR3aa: CASSYPWARAEAFF

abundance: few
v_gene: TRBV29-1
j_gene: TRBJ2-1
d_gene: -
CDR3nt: TGCAGCGTTGAAGTCCAGCGGGACAATGAGCAGTTCTTC
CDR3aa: CSVEVQRDNEQFF

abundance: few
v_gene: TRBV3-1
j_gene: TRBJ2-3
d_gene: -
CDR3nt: TGTGCCAGCAGCCAAGACCCGGGTACGCAGTATTTT
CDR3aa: CASSQDPGTQYF

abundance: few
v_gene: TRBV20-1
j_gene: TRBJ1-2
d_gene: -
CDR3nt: TGCAGTGCCAAGTCAGGGAGGTCAAACTATGGCTACACCTTC
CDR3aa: CSAKSGRSNYGYTF

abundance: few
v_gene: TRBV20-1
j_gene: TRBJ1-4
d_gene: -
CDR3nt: TGCAGTGCTCAACGCTATCAGGCAACTAATGAAAAACTGTTTTTT
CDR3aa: CSAQRYQATNEKLFF

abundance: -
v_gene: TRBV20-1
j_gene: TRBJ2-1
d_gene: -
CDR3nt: TGCAGTGCCTCCAGTGAGGGGGGGCAGAAGGAGCGGTACAATGAGCAGTTCTTC
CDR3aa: CSASSEGGQKERYNEQFF

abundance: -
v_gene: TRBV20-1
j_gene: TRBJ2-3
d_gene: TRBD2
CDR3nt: TGCAGTGCTAGAGATTGGCTAGCGGGAGTTGATACGCAGTATTTT
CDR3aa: CSARDWLAGVDTQYF

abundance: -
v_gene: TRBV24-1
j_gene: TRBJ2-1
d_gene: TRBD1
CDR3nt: TGTGCCACCGCGGACAGGGACTCCTACAATGAGCAGTTCTTC
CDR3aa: CATADRDSYNEQFF

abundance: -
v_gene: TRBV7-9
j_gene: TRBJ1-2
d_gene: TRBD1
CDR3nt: TGTGCCAGCAGCTTAGCCGGGACAGGGGGTTCTTACACCTTC
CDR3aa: CASSLAGTGGSYTF

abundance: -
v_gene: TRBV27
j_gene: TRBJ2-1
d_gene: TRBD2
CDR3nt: TGTGCCAGCAGTTTCCTCGGACTAGGCCCTTCCTACAATGAGCAGTTCTTC
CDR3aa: CASSFLGLGPSYNEQFF

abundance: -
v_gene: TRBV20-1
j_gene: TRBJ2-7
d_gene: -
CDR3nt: TGCAGTGCTCATCCGGGACTGAATTCCTACGAGCAGTACTTC
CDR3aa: CSAHPGLNSYEQYF

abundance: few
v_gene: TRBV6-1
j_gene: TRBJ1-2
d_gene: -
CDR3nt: TGTGCCAGCAGGCTCTATCCTCAGGGTATTGACTATGGCTACACCTTC
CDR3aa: CASRLYPQGIDYGYTF

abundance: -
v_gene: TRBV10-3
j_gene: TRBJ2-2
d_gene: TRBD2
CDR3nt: TGTGCCATCAGCCCCTCAACTTCACTAGCGGAGAACACCGGGGAGCTGTTTTTT
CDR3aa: CAISPSTSLAENTGELFF

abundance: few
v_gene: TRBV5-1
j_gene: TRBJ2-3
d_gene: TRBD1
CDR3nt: TGCGCCAGCAGCTTGCGCAGGGGGTACACGCAGTATTTT
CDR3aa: CASSLRRGYTQYF

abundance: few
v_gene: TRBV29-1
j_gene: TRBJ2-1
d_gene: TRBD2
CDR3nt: TGCAGCGTAGCGACTAGCTTTGAGCAGTTCTTC
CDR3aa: CSVATSFEQFF

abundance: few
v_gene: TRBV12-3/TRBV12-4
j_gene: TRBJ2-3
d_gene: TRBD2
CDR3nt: TGTGCCAGCAGTTTAGGAGGGACTAGTATCGCGCAGTATTTT
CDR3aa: CASSLGGTSIAQYF

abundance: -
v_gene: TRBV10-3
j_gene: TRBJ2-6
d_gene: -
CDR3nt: TGTGCCATCAGTGAGGGAGGGCCTGGGGCCAACGTCCTGACTTTC
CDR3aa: CAISEGGPGANVLTF

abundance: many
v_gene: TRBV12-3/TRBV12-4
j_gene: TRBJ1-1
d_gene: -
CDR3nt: TGTGCCAGCAGTTTACTAGAGAACACTGAAGCTTTCTTT
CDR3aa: CASSLLENTEAFF

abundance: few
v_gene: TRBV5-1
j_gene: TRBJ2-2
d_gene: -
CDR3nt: TGCGCCAGCAGCCCAACCGGGGTTAACACCGGGGAGCTGTTTTTT
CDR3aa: CASSPTGVNTGELFF

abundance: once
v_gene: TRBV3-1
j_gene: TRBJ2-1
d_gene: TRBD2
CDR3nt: TGTGCCAGCAGCCAAGATCAAACGGGAGGGGGTTACAATGAGCAGTTCTTC
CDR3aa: CASSQDQTGGGYNEQFF

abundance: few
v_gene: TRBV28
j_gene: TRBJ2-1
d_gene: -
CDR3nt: TGTGCCAGCCGGACCCGCGGTGGGCACAATGAGCAGTTCTTC
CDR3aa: CASRTRGGHNEQFF

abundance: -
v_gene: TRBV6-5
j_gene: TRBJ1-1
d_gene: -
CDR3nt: TGTGCCAGCAGTTACGGGAACATGAACACTGAAGCTTTCTTT
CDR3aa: CASSYGNMNTEAFF

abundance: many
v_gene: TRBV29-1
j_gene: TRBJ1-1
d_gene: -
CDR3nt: TGCAGCGTTGCGGAACTCCCAGGGAGGAACACTGAAGCTTTCTTT
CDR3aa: CSVAELPGRNTEAFF

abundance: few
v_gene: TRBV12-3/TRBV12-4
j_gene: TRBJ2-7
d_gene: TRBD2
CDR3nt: TGTGCCAGCAGTTATGGACTAGCGGGTGCCAGCTCCTACGAGCAGTACTTC
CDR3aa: CASSYGLAGASSYEQYF

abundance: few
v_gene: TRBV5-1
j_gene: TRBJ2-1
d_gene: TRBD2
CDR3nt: TGCGCCAGCAGCCCGACTAGCGGGAGGGCCCTCCCAGAAAATGAGCAGTTCTTC
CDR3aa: CASSPTSGRALPENEQFF

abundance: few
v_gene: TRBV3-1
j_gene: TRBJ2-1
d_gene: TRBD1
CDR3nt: TGTGCCAGCAGCCAGGACAGGGTCGTGGGGCAGTTCTTC
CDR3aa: CASSQDRVVGQFF

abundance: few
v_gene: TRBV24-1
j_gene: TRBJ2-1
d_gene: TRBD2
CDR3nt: TGTGCCACCAGTGACACGCGGACTAGCGGGATCTACAATGAGCAGTTCTTC
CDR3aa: CATSDTRTSGIYNEQFF

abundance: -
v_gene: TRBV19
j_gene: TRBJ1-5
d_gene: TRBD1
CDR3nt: TGTGCCAGTAGTATCTTGACAGGGCCTGGTCAGCCCCAGCATTTT
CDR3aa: CASSILTGPGQPQHF

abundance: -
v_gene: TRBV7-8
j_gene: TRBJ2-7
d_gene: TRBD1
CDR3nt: TGTGCCAGCAGTCAAGGGGGCTCGCTGTTCGAGCAGTACTTC
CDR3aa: CASSQGGSLFEQYF

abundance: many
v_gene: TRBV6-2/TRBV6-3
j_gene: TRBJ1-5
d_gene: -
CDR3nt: TGTGCCAGCAGTTACGGGGGCGCCGGTCAGCCCCAGCATTTT
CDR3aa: CASSYGGAGQPQHF

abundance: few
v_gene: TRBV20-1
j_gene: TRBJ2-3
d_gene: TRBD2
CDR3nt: TGCAGTGCTAGAGGTGGCGGAGCGGGAGTTGGTACGCAGTATTTT
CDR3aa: CSARGGGAGVGTQYF

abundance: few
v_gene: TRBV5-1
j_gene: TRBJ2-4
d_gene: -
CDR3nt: TGCGCCAGCAGCTTGGACGGGGAGAAAAACATTCAGTACTTC
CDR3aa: CASSLDGEKNIQYF

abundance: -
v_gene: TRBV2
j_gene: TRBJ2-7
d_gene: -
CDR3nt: TGTGCCAGCAGTGAAGTAGGTGCGGCAGGGGCGACCCACGAGCAGTACTTC
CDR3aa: CASSEVGAAGATHEQYF

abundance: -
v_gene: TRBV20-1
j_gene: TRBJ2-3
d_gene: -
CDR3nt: TGCAGTTCCCAAAGGACAGATACGCAGTATTTT
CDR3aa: CSSQRTDTQYF

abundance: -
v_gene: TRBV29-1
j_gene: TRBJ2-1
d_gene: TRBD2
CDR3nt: TGCAGCGTTGAGCGAGCGGGAGGGGGAAATGAGCAGTTCTTC
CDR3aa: CSVERAGGGNEQFF

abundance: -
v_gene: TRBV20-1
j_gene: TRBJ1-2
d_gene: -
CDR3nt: TGCAGTGCCAGACCAGACTACTATGGCTACACCTTC
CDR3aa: CSARPDYYGYTF

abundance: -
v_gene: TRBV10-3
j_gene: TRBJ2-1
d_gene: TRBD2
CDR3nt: TGTGCCATCAGTCGGACTAGCGGGAACTACAATGAGCAGTTCTTC
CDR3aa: CAISRTSGNYNEQFF

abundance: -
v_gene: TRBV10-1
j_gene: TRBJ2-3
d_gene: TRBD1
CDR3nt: TGCGCCAGCAGTGAGTCCGGCAGGGGGATTGGAACAGATACGCAGTATTTT
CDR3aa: CASSESGRGIGTDTQYF

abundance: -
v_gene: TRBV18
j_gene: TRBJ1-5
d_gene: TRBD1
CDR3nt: TGTGCCAGCTCGCAGGGACAGGTTAGCAATCAGCCCCAGCATTTT
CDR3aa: CASSQGQVSNQPQHF

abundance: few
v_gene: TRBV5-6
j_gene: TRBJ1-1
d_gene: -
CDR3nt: TGTGCCAGCAGCCGGGAGGTGAGCACTGAAGCTTTCTTT
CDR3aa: CASSREVSTEAFF

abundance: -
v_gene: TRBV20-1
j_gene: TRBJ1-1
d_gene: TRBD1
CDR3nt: TGCAGTGCACTGACAGGGTTCGCTGAAGCTTTCTTT
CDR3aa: CSALTGFAEAFF

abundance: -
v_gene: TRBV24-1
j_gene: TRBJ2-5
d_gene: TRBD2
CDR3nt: TGTGCCACCAGTGAGGGGGGGGGACTAGTCATGGAGACCCAGTACTTC
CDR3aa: CATSEGGGLVMETQYF

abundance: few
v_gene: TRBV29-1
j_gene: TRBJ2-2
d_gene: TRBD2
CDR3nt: TGCAGCGGGTCTAGCGGACACACCGGGGAGCTGTTTTTT
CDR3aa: CSGSSGHTGELFF

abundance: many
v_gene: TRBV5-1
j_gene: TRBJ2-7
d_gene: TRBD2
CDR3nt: TGCGCCAGCAGCTCTCGGGGACTAGGCCCTTACGAGCAGTACTTC
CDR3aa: CASSSRGLGPYEQYF

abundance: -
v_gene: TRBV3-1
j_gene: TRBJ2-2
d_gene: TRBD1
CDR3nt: TGTGCCAGCAGCCAAGATGGGGCAGGGGGATACACCGGGGAGCTGTTTTTT
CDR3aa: CASSQDGAGGYTGELFF

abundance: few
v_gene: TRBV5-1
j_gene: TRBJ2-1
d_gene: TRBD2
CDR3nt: TGCGCCAGCGGGTCGGGACTAGCGGTCCCCTACAATGAGCAGTTCTTC
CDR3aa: CASGSGLAVPYNEQFF

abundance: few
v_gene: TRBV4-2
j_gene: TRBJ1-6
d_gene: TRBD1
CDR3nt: TGTGCCAGCAGCCAACTCACAGGGGTTTCACCCCTCCACTTT
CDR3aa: CASSQLTGVSPLHF